This TCR beta chain is drawn from a study of blood T cell repertoires in COVID-19 (TCRdb year 2020). Looking at the study overall: Samples from collaborators originated in the United States, Italy and Spain and spanned both the acute and convalescent phases of COVID-19. Samples came from the ongoing ImmuneRACE study (first 160 participants) plus 1,254 subjects from 6 global collaborators. A de-identified subject ID, COVID-19 status, age in years and sex were almost always included in the sample metadata. Where HLA class I and class II types were available, the types were taken from metadata supplied by the sample provider, not from assay-based typing. The dataset comprised deeply sampled blood TCRbeta repertoires from subjects exposed to, actively infected with, or recovered from COVID-19. The material from the prospective study consisted of cDNA or gDNA derived from T cells, B-cell-depleted T cells, or PBMCs. The repertoires were released in a freely available public database meant as a resource for research on the immune response to SARS-CoV-2. Results and caveats for the whole study, not just this receptor: How much clinical and demographic metadata was included differed by source and by participant, and the metadata was provided uncurated.

TCRbeta CDR3 regions were amplified from genomic DNA by means of the immunoSEQ Assay, a bias-controlled multiplex PCR. The paper's processing steps were these. The number of nucleated cells in each sample was estimated by amplification of reference gene primers within the assay. To quantify the absolute abundance of each unique TCRbeta CDR3 rearrangement, sequence reads were collapsed and filtered. For each sample, productive Simpson clonality was calculated by taking the square root of Simpson's diversity index across productive rearrangements. This immuneACCESS table, as held by TCRdb, lists in-frame sequences with V and J called but not all clones. Of the missing ones, under half trace to an unresolved V gene in checked studies; the others have no known cause. D and trimming come from the DNA, and the V and J calls and clone size come from that table. Here the sample has approximately 100,000 clones; under 80% occur a single time. About 20% of the sample comes from the top ten.

Germline trimming amounts to 4 bases on V and 12 bases on J, with 8 as the count of junction bases outside the gene matches. The CDR3 sequence holds 15 residues, the cysteine and phenylalanine included. The sequence is cut down to CDR3 DNA, 45 bases in frame from base 1. CDR1 SGHNT and CDR2 YYREEE were looked up in the germline V gene (reference sequence). Each collaborating institution followed its own protocols to collect whole blood in K2EDTA tubes. Collaborator samples were shipped for TCRbeta analysis as frozen whole blood, isolated PBMCs, or DNA extracted from either sample type. The sample holds a few counts of this clone. The target of this receptor is not known. No base quality values were provided; no much bigger clone lies one nucleotide off.

The clonotype originates from a man between 65 and 79 years old with active or convalescent COVID-19. The rearranged chain carries TRBV5-4 and TRBJ2-1, with 15 bases matching TRBD2. Sequenced input: peripheral blood. The DNA sequence reads TGTGCCAGCAGCATCCGGACTAGCGGGGGGGCCTCGCAGTTCTTC. Protein translation: CASSIRTSGGASQFF.